The T cell receptor beta chain described here comes from a study of OX40 agonist ivuxolimab in advanced cancers. Trimming removed 7 bases from V and 8 bases from J, with 11 bases in between. Germline-derived CDR1 and CDR2 are DFQATT and SNEGSKA (reference sequence). The CDR3 is 11 residues long. Clones were read by immunoSEQ multiplex PCR, and TCRdb kept only the in-frame ones, dropping some. Of about 31,000 clones in the sample, around 90% were seen once. The input for sequencing was CD4+ or CD8+ T cells sorted from blood, taken in a trial of the OX40 agonist ivuxolimab. The TCR sequence derives from an adult with an advanced solid tumor such as melanoma, head and neck, liver or kidney cancer. The rearrangement uses TRBV20-1 and TRBJ1-4; D not certain. CDR3 DNA: TGCAGTGGCAGCAAGTGGGAAAAACTGTTTTTT. As protein: CSGSKWEKLFF.